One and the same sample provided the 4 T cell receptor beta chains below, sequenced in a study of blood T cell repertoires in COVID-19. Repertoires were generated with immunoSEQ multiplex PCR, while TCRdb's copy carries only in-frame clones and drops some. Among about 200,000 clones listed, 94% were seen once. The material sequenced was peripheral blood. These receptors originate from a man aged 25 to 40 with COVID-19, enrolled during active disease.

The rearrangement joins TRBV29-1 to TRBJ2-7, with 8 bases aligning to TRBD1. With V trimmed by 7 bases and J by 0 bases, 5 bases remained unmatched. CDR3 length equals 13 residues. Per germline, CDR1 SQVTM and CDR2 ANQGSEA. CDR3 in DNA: TGCAGCGGCCGACAGGGGAGCTCCTACGAGCAGTACTTC. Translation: CSGRQGSSYEQYF.

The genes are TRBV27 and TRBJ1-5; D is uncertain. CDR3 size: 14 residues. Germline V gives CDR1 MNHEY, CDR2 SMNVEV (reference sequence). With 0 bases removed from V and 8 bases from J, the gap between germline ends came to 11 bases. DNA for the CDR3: TGTGCCAGCAGTTTATCCCACAGTGGTGAGCCCCAGCATTTT. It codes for CASSLSHSGEPQHF.

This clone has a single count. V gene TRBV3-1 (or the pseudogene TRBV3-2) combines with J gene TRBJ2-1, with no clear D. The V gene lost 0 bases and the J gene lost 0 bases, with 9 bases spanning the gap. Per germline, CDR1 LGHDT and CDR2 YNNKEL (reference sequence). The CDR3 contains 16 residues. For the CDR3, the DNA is TGTGCCAGCAGCCAAGATCTAAGCACCTCCTACAATGAGCAGTTCTTC. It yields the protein CASSQDLSTSYNEQFF.

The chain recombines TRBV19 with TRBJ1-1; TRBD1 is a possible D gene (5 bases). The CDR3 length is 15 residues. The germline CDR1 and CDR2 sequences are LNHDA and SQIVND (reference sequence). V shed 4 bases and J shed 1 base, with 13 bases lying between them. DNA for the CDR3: TGTGCCAGTAGTACTGGGAGGGGCAGGAACACTGAAGCTTTCTTT. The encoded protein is CASSTGRGRNTEAFF.